These 15 T cell receptor beta chains were sequenced from one sample in a study of cytomegalovirus exposure and HLA in healthy donors. Assay used: immunoSEQ multiplex PCR; TCRdb lists only in-frame clones, some missing. The repertoire holds about 200,000 clones, with roughly 84% as singletons. The sequenced sample consisted of PBMCs. Receptors originate from a woman under 40 in good health and CMV-seropositive.

This chain connects TRBV6-1 to TRBJ1-5, with D possibly TRBD1 on 5 matching bases. The V gene lost 11 bases and the J gene lost 3 bases, with 14 bases spanning the gap. The CDR3 has 13 residues. Germline V gene lookup returns CDR1 MNHNS and CDR2 SASEGT. CDR3 sequence reads: CAYGGGSNQPQHF. CDR3 coding DNA: TGTGCCTACGGGGGGGGTTCCAATCAGCCCCAGCATTTT.

This chain uses TRBV7-8 with TRBJ2-6; a weak D match, TRBD2 (6 bases). V lost 4 bases to trimming and J lost 1 base, with 8 bases between them. CDR3 length: 15 residues. Germline V gene sequence: CDR1 SGHVS, CDR2 FQNEAQ. CDR3 DNA sequence: TGTGCCAGCAGCTCCCGGGGGTCTGGGGCCAACGTCCTGACTTTC. Translating it yields CASSSRGSGANVLTF.

V gene TRBV15 combines with J gene TRBJ2-7, with TRBD2 matching over 9 bases. The ends lost 0 bases at V and 5 bases at J; junction bases unmatched: 14. CDR3 length: 18 residues. Germline assignment: CDR1 LNHNV and CDR2 YYDKDF (reference sequence). The CDR3 coding sequence is TGTGCCACCAGCAGAGATTATAAAAGCGGGAGGAAGCGGGACGAGCAGTACTTC. Encoded protein: CATSRDYKSGRKRDEQYF.

This chain connects TRBV5-4 to TRBJ1-4, with 7 nucleotides matching TRBD1. This CDR3 is built from 15 residues. Germline V lookup: CDR1 SGHNT, CDR2 YYREEE (reference sequence). The V and J ends lost 3 bases and 3 bases, in that order; junction bases with no gene match: 5. CDR3 sequence: CASSYRQGANEKLFF. CDR3 DNA: TGTGCCAGCAGCTACCGACAGGGTGCTAATGAAAAACTGTTTTTT.

The genes are TRBV13 and TRBJ2-7; 11 nucleotides line up with TRBD2. Looked up from germline, CDR1 is PRHDT and CDR2 is FYEKMQ (reference sequence). This CDR3 spans 15 amino acids. Trimming took 4 bases from V and 3 from J; bases not matched to a gene: 5. The CDR3 DNA is TGTGCCAGCAGCTCGATGGGACTAGCGGTCTACGAGCAGTACTTC. Translation gives CASSSMGLAVYEQYF.

This CDR3 is CASSLLIAGGYNEQFF. Written as DNA, the CDR3 is TGTGCCAGCAGCTTATTGATAGCGGGAGGCTACAATGAGCAGTTCTTC. This sequence joins TRBV7-9 and TRBJ2-1, with 10 positions matching TRBD2. In germline, CDR1 is SEHNR, CDR2 FQNEAQ (reference sequence). The ends lost 2 bases at V and 3 bases at J; junction bases unmatched: 4. The CDR3 contains 16 residues.

V gene TRBV2 combines with J gene TRBJ2-5; D is ambiguous. CDR3 length: 13 amino acids. Trimming removed 6 bases from V and 4 bases from J, with 12 bases in between. Germline CDR1 reads SNHLY; CDR2 reads FYNNEI. The CDR3 nucleotides are TGTGCCAGCAGACACCCTTCCCTAGAGACCCAGTACTTC. This encodes CASRHPSLETQYF.

The V and J genes are TRBV15 and TRBJ1-5; no clear D. Germline-derived CDR1 and CDR2 are LNHNV and YYDKDF (reference sequence). V dropped 0 bases and J dropped 3 bases, with 12 bases sitting between them. The CDR3 contains 16 residues. This CDR3 reads CATSRDQASPNQPQHF. Written as DNA, the CDR3 is TGTGCCACCAGCAGAGATCAGGCCAGTCCCAATCAGCCCCAGCATTTT.

This clone is a singleton in its sample. The chain links TRBV18 to TRBJ2-5, with D unresolved. CDR3 size: 13 residues. Germline values: CDR1 KGHSH, CDR2 LQKENI. V lost 2 bases and J lost 4, with 8 bases in between. The CDR3 bases are TGTGCCAGCTCACCAGAGAACGTAGAGACCCAGTACTTC. Its translation: CASSPENVETQYF.

The genes are TRBV2 and TRBJ2-1; tentatively, D is TRBD1 (6 bases). The V gene lost 5 bases and the J gene lost 0 bases, with 11 bases spanning the gap. CDR1 and CDR2 (germline): SNHLY, FYNNEI. The CDR3 has 15 residues. The CDR3, as DNA: TGTGCCAGCAGTCGGGACATAAGCTCCTACAATGAGCAGTTCTTC. Residues: CASSRDISSYNEQFF.

The V and J genes are TRBV18 and TRBJ2-7; D is unresolved. CDR3 size: 12 residues. V dropped 6 bases and J dropped 3 bases, with 9 bases sitting between them. Germline CDR1 KGHSH, CDR2 LQKENI. CDR3 in DNA: TGTGCCAGCTCTAACCTCGGCTACGAGCAGTACTTC. Its translation: CASSNLGYEQYF.

The chain combines TRBV5-1 with TRBJ1-3; possibly TRBD1 for D (6 bases). CDR3 length: 16 amino acids. Germline V lookup: CDR1 SGHRS, CDR2 YFSETQ. V was trimmed by 4 bases and J by 2 bases, leaving 16 bases between them. DNA for the CDR3: TGCGCCAGCAGCCCAGGACAGCGTTCGGCTGGAAACACCATATATTTT. Its protein product is CASSPGQRSAGNTIYF.

This chain joins TRBV27 and TRBJ2-1; D is unclear. The CDR3 consists of 16 residues. V lost 5 bases to trimming and J lost 0 bases, with 14 bases between them. The germline gives CDR1 MNHEY, CDR2 SMNVEV (reference sequence). The CDR3 here is CASSPAYLSSYNEQFF. Here the CDR3 DNA reads TGTGCCAGCAGTCCCGCCTATTTAAGCTCCTACAATGAGCAGTTCTTC.

This clone came up a few times. The CDR3 bases are TGTGCCAGCAGTTCCTACACAGGGACCTACGAGCAGTACTTC. Translation: CASSSYTGTYEQYF. The V and J genes are TRBV6-5 and TRBJ2-7; tentatively, D is TRBD1 (6 bases). V was cut by 4 bases and J by 2 bases, with 12 bases left in between. This CDR3 is built from 14 residues. Germline V gene lookup returns CDR1 MNHEY and CDR2 SVGAGI.

The chain carries TRBV25-1 and TRBJ2-5; D is perhaps TRBD1 (5 bases). This CDR3 has 14 residues. Trimming removed 3 bases at V and 5 bases at J, with 13 bases between. From germline, CDR1 is MGHDK and CDR2 SYGVNS. The CDR3 bases are TGTGCCAGCAGTGAGCAGGGCTTGCGCGAGACCCAGTACTTC. This codes for CASSEQGLRETQYF.